These 26 T cell receptor beta chains were all obtained from the same sample, sequenced in a study of cytomegalovirus exposure and HLA in healthy donors. 13 Jbeta primers and 60 Vbeta primers were used for the PCR. TCRdb keeps only in-frame clones here, not all; method: immunoSEQ multiplex PCR. The sample yields about 70,000 clones, 85% to 90% seen once. Sequencing was done on a sample of PBMCs. The receptors here all came from a woman aged 25 to 39 in good health and CMV-seropositive.

The genes are TRBV7-2 and TRBJ1-2; no clear D. Trimming stripped 4 bases from V and 12 bases from J, with 18 bases between. This CDR3 has 13 residues. CDR1 is SGHTA and CDR2 is FQGNSA in the germline V gene. CDR3 sequence (DNA): TGTGCCAGCAGCTCATCGGTCCTTCAGGTTAACACCTTC. Protein sequence: CASSSSVLQVNTF.

In its sample, this clone was seen once. This sequence joins TRBV6-5 and TRBJ2-7; 8 bases match TRBD2. The CDR3 is 15 residues long. Germline loops: CDR1 MNHEY, CDR2 SVGAGI. Unmatched junction bases numbered 4, after V lost 2 bases and J lost 1 base. In DNA, the CDR3 is TGTGCCAGCAGTTACGTAGCGGGATTTTCCTACGAGCAGTACTTC. Translated: CASSYVAGFSYEQYF.

The chain employs TRBV5-4 and TRBJ1-2; a weak D match, TRBD1 (5 bases). The CDR3 has 13 residues. V lost 4 bases, J lost 0 bases, and 7 bases lay in between. Germline V lookup: CDR1 SGHNT, CDR2 YYREEE (reference sequence). CDR3 amino acids: CASSKTANYGYTF. Written as DNA, the CDR3 is TGTGCCAGCAGCAAGACAGCTAACTATGGCTACACCTTC.

The rearrangement joins TRBV6-1 to TRBJ2-7; D gene uncertain. CDR1 is MNHNS, CDR2 SASEGT, per germline. The CDR3 spans 11 residues. V lost 4 bases and J lost 4, with 5 bases in between. In nucleotides, the CDR3 is TGTGCCAGCAGTGCAGATTACGAGCAGTACTTC. Translating gives CASSADYEQYF.

This sequence joins TRBV28 and TRBJ1-5; TRBD1 agrees at 7 bases. CDR1 and CDR2 from the germline V gene are MDHEN and SYDVKM. Trimming removed 5 bases from V and 0 bases from J; junction bases left unmatched: 19. The CDR3 runs to 20 residues. Here the CDR3 DNA reads TGTGCCAGCAGTAGTAGATCTAGGACAGGTGTGAATTATAGCAATCAGCCCCAGCATTTT. This gives the protein CASSSRSRTGVNYSNQPQHF.

CDR3 sequence (DNA): TGTGCCAGCAGTTTATCGCGGCGGGCCGGGGAGACCCAGTACTTC. Encoded protein: CASSLSRRAGETQYF. The chain recombines TRBV27 with TRBJ2-5; possibly TRBD2 for D (5 bases). The CDR3 runs to 15 residues. Germline CDR1 MNHEY, CDR2 SMNVEV (reference sequence). V shed 0 bases and J shed 5 bases, with 13 bases lying between them.

This chain joins TRBV7-2 and TRBJ2-3; possible D gene TRBD2, 6 bases. The CDR3 extends over 16 amino acids. Trimming took off 5 bases at V and 2 bases at J, with 17 bases between the two ends. Germline V CDR1 and CDR2: SGHTA, FQGNSA. CDR3 coding DNA: TGTGCCAGCAGCCAAGGGACTCTCAGACTCACAGATACGCAGTATTTT. Translation: CASSQGTLRLTDTQYF. Based on the CDR3 plus reference TRBV7-2 and TRBJ2-3, the full variable domain is GAGVSQSPSNKVTEKGKDVELRCDPISGHTALYWYRQSLGQGLEFLIYFQGNSAPDKSGLPSDRFSAERTGGSVSTLTIQRTQQEDSAVYLCASSQGTLRLTDTQYFGPGTRLTVL.

J is TRBJ2-2 and V is TRBV7-9; D not resolved. The CDR3 has 16 amino acids. In germline, CDR1 is SEHNR, CDR2 FQNEAQ (reference sequence). V was cut by 2 bases and J by 1 base, with 11 bases left in between. CDR3 loop: CASSLSSPKNTGELFF. The DNA of the CDR3 is TGTGCCAGCAGCTTATCGAGCCCCAAGAACACCGGGGAGCTGTTTTTT.

This chain links TRBV28 with TRBJ1-4, with TRBD1 matching over 7 bases. This CDR3 contains 14 residues. J lost 5 bases, V lost 5 bases, and 5 bases had no gene match. Per germline, CDR1 MDHEN and CDR2 SYDVKM. CDR3 DNA: TGTGCCAGCAGTCGCGACAGGGACAATGAAAAACTGTTTTTT. Its protein is CASSRDRDNEKLFF.

The genes are TRBV4-1 and TRBJ2-5; 11 nucleotides line up with TRBD2. Germline lookup yields CDR1 MGHRA and CDR2 YSYEKL. CDR3 length: 15 amino acids. The junction had 1 base not matched to a gene; V was cut back by 3 bases and J by 1 base. The CDR3 nucleotides read TGCGCCAGCAGCCAGGGACTAGCGGCCCAAGAGACCCAGTACTTC. Protein sequence: CASSQGLAAQETQYF.

The chain couples TRBV7-2 to TRBJ2-5; 9 nucleotides align to TRBD2. Germline CDR1 SGHTA, CDR2 FQGNSA. Losses at the gene ends were 6 bases for V and 4 bases for J; bases not matched to a gene: 9. The CDR3 has 15 amino acids. Here the CDR3 DNA reads TGTGCCAGCAGGCCGGGACTAGCCGGGCGAGAGACCCAGTACTTC. Its protein is CASRPGLAGRETQYF.

The sample holds one count of this clone. This rearrangement joins TRBV5-1 to TRBJ2-3; D remains unclear. V was shortened by 2 bases and J by 0 bases, with 10 bases between the two germline ends. CDR3 length: 15 amino acids. Germline V lookup: CDR1 SGHRS, CDR2 YFSETQ. In DNA form, the CDR3 reads TGCGCCAGCAGCTTTCTAGGTACTAGCACAGATACGCAGTATTTT. This translates into CASSFLGTSTDTQYF.

The CDR3 DNA sequence: TGTGCCAGCAGTGAAGAGTCCTTCTTCGGAGACTACGAGCAGTACTTC. Its translation is CASSEESFFGDYEQYF. The rearrangement links TRBV6-1 to TRBJ2-7; D ambiguous. CDR3 length: 16 residues. Germline V gives CDR1 MNHNS, CDR2 SASEGT. V dropped 1 base and J dropped 3 bases, with 16 bases sitting between them.

The chain couples TRBV30 to TRBJ2-3; 8 bases line up with TRBD2. CDR3 size: 14 residues. Losses at the gene ends were 2 bases for V and 4 bases for J; bases not matched to a gene: 5. Germline values: CDR1 GTSNPN, CDR2 SVGIG (reference sequence). CDR3 protein: CAWSRGGRPDTQYF. The CDR3 bases are TGTGCCTGGAGTCGGGGGGGTAGACCAGATACGCAGTATTTT.

This clone has a single count. The J gene is TRBJ2-5, the V gene TRBV5-1; 8 bases agree with TRBD1. The CDR3 covers 16 residues. CDR1 SGHRS and CDR2 YFSETQ come from the germline V gene. Trimming took 6 bases from V and 5 from J; bases not matched to a gene: 15. Here the CDR3 reads CASKTTGGNPQETQYF. CDR3 DNA sequence: TGCGCCAGCAAGACAACAGGGGGTAACCCCCAGGAGACCCAGTACTTC.

This chain joins TRBV6-1 and TRBJ2-7; D possibly corresponds to TRBD1 (5 bases). V dropped 11 bases and J dropped 2 bases, with 16 bases sitting between them. In germline, CDR1 is MNHNS, CDR2 SASEGT. This CDR3 has 13 amino acids. CDR3 coding DNA: TGTGCCGGCGCTCCCGGACACCCCTACGAGCAGTACTTC. As protein: CAGAPGHPYEQYF.

The table lists this clone with a few counts. The chain recombines TRBV15 with TRBJ2-1; 8 bases align to TRBD1. V was clipped by 5 bases and J by 1 base; unmatched bases: 4. Germline CDR1 is LNHNV and CDR2 is YYDKDF (reference sequence). The CDR3 spans 15 residues. Here the CDR3 reads CATSADRGSYNEQFF. The CDR3 nucleotides read TGTGCCACCAGCGCAGACAGGGGTTCCTACAATGAGCAGTTCTTC. Supplemented by reference TRBV15 and TRBJ2-1, the full variable domain reads DAMVIQNPRYQVTQFGKPVTLSCSQTLNHNVMYWYQQKSSQAPKLLFHYYDKDFNNEADTPDNFQSRRPNTSFCFLDIRSPGLGDTAMYLCATSADRGSYNEQFFGPGTRLTVL.

This clone came up once. This rearrangement joins TRBV7-9 to TRBJ2-3; 9 bases agree with TRBD2. CDR3 length: 14 residues. Trimming took 0 bases from V and 5 from J; bases not matched to a gene: 0. Germline lookup yields CDR1 SEHNR and CDR2 FQNEAQ (reference sequence). The CDR3 sequence: CASSLAREGDTQYF. The CDR3 DNA sequence: TGTGCCAGCAGCTTAGCGCGGGAGGGAGATACGCAGTATTTT.

The chain carries TRBV6-5 and TRBJ2-3, with 7 bases fitting TRBD2. CDR1 and CDR2 (germline): MNHEY, SVGAGI. The J segment lost 2 bases and the V segment lost 2 bases, leaving 7 bases of the junction unmatched. CDR3 length: 16 residues. The CDR3 DNA follows: TGTGCCAGCAGTTACATCGGGGGAGGGTTCACAGATACGCAGTATTTT. It yields the protein CASSYIGGGFTDTQYF.

This chain links TRBV5-4 with TRBJ2-1, with 7 bases that match TRBD2. Germline V gene lookup returns CDR1 SGHNT and CDR2 YYREEE (reference sequence). The J segment lost 14 bases and the V segment lost 4 bases, leaving 6 bases of the junction unmatched. The CDR3 is made up of 11 amino acids. The CDR3 loop reads CASSRGLVEFF. In DNA, the CDR3 is TGTGCCAGCAGCCGCGGACTAGTGGAGTTCTTC.

This sequence joins TRBV5-1 and TRBJ2-2, with D unclear. The CDR3 length is 15 residues. V lost 1 base, J lost 1 base, and 8 bases lay in between. CDR1 SGHRS and CDR2 YFSETQ come from the germline V gene. This chain's CDR3 is CASSLNAGNTGELFF. The CDR3 nucleotides read TGCGCCAGCAGCTTGAACGCAGGGAACACCGGGGAGCTGTTTTTT.

The rearrangement uses TRBV27 and TRBJ2-5, with 8 bases that match TRBD1. The J call may be mistaken, given a closer DNA end match to TRBJ2-7. CDR1 and CDR2 from the germline V gene are MNHEY and SMNVEV (reference sequence). The CDR3 has 15 residues. The CDR3 protein is CASSLKDRATHEQYF. Here the CDR3 DNA reads TGTGCCAGCAGTTTAAAGGACAGGGCTACCCACGAGCAGTACTTC.

This chain joins TRBV5-1 and TRBJ2-1; 11 nucleotides match TRBD2. The CDR3 runs 15 residues. Germline lookup yields CDR1 SGHRS and CDR2 YFSETQ. V gave up 0 bases and J gave up 7 bases; unmatched junction bases: 3. The CDR3 here is CASSLGLAGNNEQFF. The CDR3, as DNA: TGCGCCAGCAGCTTGGGACTAGCGGGAAATAATGAGCAGTTCTTC.

The chain joins TRBV7-3 to TRBJ1-1; D not resolved. V was clipped by 1 base and J by 1 base, with 4 bases between them. The CDR3 sequence is 13 residues long. Looked up from germline, CDR1 is SGHTA and CDR2 is FQGTGA. CDR3 loop: CASSLNRNTEAFF. In DNA form, the CDR3 reads TGTGCCAGCAGCTTAAACAGGAACACTGAAGCTTTCTTT.

This clone was counted a single time. The V and J genes are TRBV6-1 and TRBJ1-5, with 9 bases fitting TRBD1. V dropped 6 bases and J dropped 6; count of bases not matched to a gene: 9. CDR3 size: 15 residues. Germline V gene lookup returns CDR1 MNHNS and CDR2 SASEGT. CDR3 sequence reads: CASRGQGTGIQPQHF. For the CDR3, the DNA is TGTGCCAGCAGGGGGCAGGGGACAGGGATTCAGCCCCAGCATTTT.

This clone was counted between two and nine times. This chain uses TRBV7-8 with TRBJ2-1; D gene ambiguous. The CDR3 consists of 16 residues. Per germline, CDR1 SGHVS and CDR2 FQNEAQ. With 5 bases removed from V and 0 bases from J, the gap between germline ends came to 14 bases. CDR3 residues: CASSLRVPGSYNEQFF. The CDR3 coding sequence is TGTGCCAGCAGCCTCCGCGTCCCAGGCTCCTACAATGAGCAGTTCTTC.